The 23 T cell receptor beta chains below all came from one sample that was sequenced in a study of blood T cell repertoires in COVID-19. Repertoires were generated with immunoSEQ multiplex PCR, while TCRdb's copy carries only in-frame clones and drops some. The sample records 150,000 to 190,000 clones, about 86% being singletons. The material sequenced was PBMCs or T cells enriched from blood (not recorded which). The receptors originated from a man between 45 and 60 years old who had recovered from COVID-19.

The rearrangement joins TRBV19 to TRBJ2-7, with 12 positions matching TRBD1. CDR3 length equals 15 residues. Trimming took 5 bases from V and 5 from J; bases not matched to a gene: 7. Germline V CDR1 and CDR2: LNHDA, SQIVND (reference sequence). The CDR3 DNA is TGTGCCAGTAGTTCAGGGACAGGGGGCGCGGACGAGCAGTACTTC. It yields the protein CASSSGTGGADEQYF.

The CDR3 protein is CASSIKQGTAEAFF. The CDR3 nucleotides are TGTGCCAGTAGTATTAAACAGGGGACGGCTGAAGCTTTCTTT. This chain links TRBV19 with TRBJ1-1; the match to TRBD1 covers 7 bases. The J segment lost 6 bases and the V segment lost 3 bases, leaving 7 bases of the junction unmatched. The V gene's germline CDR1 is LNHDA and CDR2 SQIVND (reference sequence). The CDR3 runs to 14 residues.

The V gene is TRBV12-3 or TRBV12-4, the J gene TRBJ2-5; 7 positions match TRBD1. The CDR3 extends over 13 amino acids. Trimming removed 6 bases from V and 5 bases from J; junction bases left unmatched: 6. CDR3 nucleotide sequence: TGTGCCAGCAGGAGGACAGGATCCGAGACCCAGTACTTC. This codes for CASRRTGSETQYF.

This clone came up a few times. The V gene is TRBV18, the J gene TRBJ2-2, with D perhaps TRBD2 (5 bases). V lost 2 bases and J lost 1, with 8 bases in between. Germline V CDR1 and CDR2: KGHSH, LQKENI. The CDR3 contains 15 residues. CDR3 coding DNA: TGTGCCAGCTCACCATCGGGATTGAACACCGGGGAGCTGTTTTTT. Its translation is CASSPSGLNTGELFF.

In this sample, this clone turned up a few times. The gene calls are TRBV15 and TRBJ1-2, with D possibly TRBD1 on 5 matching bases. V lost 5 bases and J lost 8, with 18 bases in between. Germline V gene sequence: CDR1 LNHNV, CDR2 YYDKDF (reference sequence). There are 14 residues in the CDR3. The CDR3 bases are TGTGCCACCAGCCGCACCACAGGTACTATGGGCTACACCTTC. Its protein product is CATSRTTGTMGYTF. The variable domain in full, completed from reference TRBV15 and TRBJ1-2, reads DAMVIQNPRYQVTQFGKPVTLSCSQTLNHNVMYWYQQKSSQAPKLLFHYYDKDFNNEADTPDNFQSRRPNTSFCFLDIRSPGLGDTAMYLCATSRTTGTMGYTFGSGTRLTVV.

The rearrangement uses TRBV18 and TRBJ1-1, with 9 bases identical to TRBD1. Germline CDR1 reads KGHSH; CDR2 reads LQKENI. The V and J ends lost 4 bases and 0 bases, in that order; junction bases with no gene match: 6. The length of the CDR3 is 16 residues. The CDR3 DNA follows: TGTGCCAGCTCACTAGGACAGGGGAAATTGAACACTGAAGCTTTCTTT. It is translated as CASSLGQGKLNTEAFF.

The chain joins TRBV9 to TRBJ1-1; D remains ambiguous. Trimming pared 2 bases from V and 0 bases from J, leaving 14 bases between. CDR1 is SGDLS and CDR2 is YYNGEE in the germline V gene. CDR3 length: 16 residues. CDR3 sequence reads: CASSVLEGGVNTEAFF. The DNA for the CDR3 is TGTGCCAGCAGCGTGTTGGAGGGCGGGGTGAACACTGAAGCTTTCTTT.

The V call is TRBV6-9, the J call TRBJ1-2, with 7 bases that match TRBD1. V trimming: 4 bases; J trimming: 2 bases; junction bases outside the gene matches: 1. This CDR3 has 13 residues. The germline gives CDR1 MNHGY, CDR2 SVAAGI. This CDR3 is CASSSGQNYGYTF. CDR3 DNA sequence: TGTGCCAGCAGTTCGGGACAGAACTATGGCTACACCTTC.

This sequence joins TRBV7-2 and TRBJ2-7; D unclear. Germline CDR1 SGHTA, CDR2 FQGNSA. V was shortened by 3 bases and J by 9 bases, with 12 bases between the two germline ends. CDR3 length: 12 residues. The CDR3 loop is CASSFDQRWQYF. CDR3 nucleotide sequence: TGTGCCAGCAGCTTCGACCAGAGGTGGCAGTACTTC.

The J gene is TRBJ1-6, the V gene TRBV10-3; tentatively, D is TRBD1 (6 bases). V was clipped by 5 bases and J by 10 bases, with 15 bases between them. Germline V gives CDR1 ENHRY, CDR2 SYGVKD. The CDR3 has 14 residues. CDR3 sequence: CAISTRQVESPLHF. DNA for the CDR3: TGTGCCATCAGTACTCGACAGGTCGAATCACCCCTCCACTTT.

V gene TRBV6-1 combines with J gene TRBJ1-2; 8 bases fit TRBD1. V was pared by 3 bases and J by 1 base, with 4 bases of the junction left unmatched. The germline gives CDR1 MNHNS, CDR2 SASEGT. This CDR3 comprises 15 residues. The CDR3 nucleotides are TGTGCCAGCAGTGAGGGACAGGCTATTAACTATGGCTACACCTTC. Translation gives CASSEGQAINYGYTF.

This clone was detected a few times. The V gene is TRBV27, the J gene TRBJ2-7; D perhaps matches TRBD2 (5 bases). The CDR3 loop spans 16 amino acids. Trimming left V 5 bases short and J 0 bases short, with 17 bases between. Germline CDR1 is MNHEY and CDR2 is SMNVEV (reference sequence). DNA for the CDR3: TGTGCCAGCAGTCTGGCTCGGGATAGGGCCTCCTACGAGCAGTACTTC. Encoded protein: CASSLARDRASYEQYF.

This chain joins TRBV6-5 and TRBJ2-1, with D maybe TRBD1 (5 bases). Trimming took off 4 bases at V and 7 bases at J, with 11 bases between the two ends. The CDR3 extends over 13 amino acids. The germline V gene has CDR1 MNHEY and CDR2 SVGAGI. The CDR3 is CASSLGVWNEQFF. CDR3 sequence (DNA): TGTGCCAGCAGTTTAGGGGTATGGAATGAGCAGTTCTTC.

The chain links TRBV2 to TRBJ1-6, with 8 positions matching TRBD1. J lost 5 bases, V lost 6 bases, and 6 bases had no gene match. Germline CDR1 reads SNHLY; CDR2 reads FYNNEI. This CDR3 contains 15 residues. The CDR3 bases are TGTGCCAGCAGAGGGCGGACAGGGAATAATTCACCCCTCCACTTT. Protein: CASRGRTGNNSPLHF.

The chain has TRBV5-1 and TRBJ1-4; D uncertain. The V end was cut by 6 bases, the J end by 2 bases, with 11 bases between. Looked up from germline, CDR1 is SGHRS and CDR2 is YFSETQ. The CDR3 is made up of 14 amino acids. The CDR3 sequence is CASTRSSTNEKLFF. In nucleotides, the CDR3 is TGCGCCAGCACTCGGTCGTCCACTAATGAAAAACTGTTTTTT.

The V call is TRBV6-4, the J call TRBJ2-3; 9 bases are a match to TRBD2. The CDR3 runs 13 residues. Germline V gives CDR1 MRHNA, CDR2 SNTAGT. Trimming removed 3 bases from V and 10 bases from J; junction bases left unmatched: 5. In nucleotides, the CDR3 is TGTGCCAGCAGTGAAAACGAGCGGGGGGCGCAGTATTTT. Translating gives CASSENERGAQYF.

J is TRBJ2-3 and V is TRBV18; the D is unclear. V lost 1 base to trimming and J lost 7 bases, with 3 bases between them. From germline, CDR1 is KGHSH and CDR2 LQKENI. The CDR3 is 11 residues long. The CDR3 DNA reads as TGTGCCAGCTCACCACGGCATACGCAGTATTTT. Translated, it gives CASSPRHTQYF.

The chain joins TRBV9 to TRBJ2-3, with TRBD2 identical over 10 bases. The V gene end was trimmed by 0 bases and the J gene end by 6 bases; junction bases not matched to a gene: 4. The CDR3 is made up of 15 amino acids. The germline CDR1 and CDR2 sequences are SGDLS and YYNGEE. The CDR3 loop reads CASSVVAGGRDTQYF. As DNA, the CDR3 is TGTGCCAGCAGCGTAGTAGCGGGGGGCCGGGATACGCAGTATTTT. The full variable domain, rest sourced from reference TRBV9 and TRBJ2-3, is DSGVTQTPKHLITATGQRVTLRCSPRSGDLSVYWYQQSLDQGLQFLIQYYNGEERAKGNILERFSAQQFPDLHSELNLSSLELGDSALYFCASSVVAGGRDTQYFGPGTRLTVL.

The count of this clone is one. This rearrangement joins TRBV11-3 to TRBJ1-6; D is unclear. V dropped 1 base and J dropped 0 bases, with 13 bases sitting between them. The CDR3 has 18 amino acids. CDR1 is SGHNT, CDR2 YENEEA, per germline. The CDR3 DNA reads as TGTGCCAGCAGCTTAGGATTGACGGGGAGCTCCTATAATTCACCCCTCCACTTT. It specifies CASSLGLTGSSYNSPLHF.

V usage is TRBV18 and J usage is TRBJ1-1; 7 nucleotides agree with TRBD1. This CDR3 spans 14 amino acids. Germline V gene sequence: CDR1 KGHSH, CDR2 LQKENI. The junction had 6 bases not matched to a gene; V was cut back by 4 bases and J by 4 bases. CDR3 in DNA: TGTGCCAGCTCACTCTCGACAGGGCCCACTGAAGCTTTCTTT. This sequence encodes CASSLSTGPTEAFF.

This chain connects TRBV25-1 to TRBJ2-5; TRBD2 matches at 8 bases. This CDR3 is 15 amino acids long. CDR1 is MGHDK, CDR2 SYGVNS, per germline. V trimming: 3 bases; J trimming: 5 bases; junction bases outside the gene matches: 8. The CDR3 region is CASSESGGAFETQYF. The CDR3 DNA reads TGTGCCAGCAGTGAGTCGGGGGGGGCCTTCGAGACCCAGTACTTC.

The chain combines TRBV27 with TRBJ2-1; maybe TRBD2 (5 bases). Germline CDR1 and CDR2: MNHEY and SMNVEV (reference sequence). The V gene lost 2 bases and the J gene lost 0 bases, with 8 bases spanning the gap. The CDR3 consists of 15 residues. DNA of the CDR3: TGTGCCAGCAGTTTAACTGGGAGCTCCTACAATGAGCAGTTCTTC. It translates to CASSLTGSSYNEQFF.

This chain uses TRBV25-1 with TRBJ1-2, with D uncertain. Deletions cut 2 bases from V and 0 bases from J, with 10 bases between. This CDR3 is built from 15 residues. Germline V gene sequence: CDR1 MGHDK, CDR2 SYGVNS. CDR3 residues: CASSEIDTANYGYTF. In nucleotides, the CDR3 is TGTGCCAGCAGTGAAATAGACACAGCTAACTATGGCTACACCTTC.